The text below deals with one T cell receptor beta chain. The antigen is not known. This entry comes from a study of T cells in Graves' hyperthyroidism and ophthalmopathy. Study-level points and caveats: Most clonotypes expanded in thyroid above 0.001 were likewise present in blood.

Amplification of TCR beta CDR3 regions used RNA as the template. Initially, a first-round RT-PCR of the TCR CDR3 employed the HTBI primer set. From the multiplex PCR reads, TCRdb called clonotypes with MiXCR, one entry per CDR3 protein. The table lists a few hundred thousand distinct CDR3 sequences, approximately 23% of them singletons, with 64% in the top ten. Disease duration was under 3 months in the ophthalmopathy patients, who also had a Clinical Activity Score of at least 3 and a NOSPECS grade of at least 4. Clinicians diagnosed patients from clinical symptoms, serum thyroxine and TRAb, thyroid ultrasound and orbital computed tomography. From more than 8 ml of fresh peripheral blood, PBMCs were isolated. What was sequenced was blood. The source of this sequence is a man younger than 40 with Graves' ophthalmopathy.

CDR3 residues: CSARDGGSATYEQYF. Here the CDR3 DNA reads TGCAGTGCTAGAGATGGAGGGAGCGCAACCTACGAGCAGTACTTC. The chain has TRBV20-1 and TRBJ2-7; D possibly corresponds to TRBD2 (6 bases). The V gene's germline CDR1 is DFQATT and CDR2 SNEGSKA (reference sequence). The CDR3 covers 15 residues. V was shortened by 0 bases and J by 2 bases, with 14 bases between the two germline ends.